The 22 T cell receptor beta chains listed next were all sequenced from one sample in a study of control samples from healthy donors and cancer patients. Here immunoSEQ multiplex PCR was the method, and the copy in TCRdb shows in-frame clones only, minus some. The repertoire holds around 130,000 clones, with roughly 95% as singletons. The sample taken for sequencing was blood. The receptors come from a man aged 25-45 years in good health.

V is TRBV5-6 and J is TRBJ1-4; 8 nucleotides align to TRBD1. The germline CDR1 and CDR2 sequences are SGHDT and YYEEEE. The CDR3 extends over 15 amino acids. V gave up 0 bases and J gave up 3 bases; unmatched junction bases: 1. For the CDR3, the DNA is TGTGCCAGCAGCTTGGAGACAGGGGCTAATGAAAAACTGTTTTTT. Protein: CASSLETGANEKLFF.

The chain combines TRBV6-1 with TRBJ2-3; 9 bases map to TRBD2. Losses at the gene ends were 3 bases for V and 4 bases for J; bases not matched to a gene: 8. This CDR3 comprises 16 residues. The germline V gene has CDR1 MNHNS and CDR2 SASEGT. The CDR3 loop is CASSDPAGGRADTQYF. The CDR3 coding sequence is TGTGCCAGCAGTGACCCAGCGGGGGGCCGGGCAGATACGCAGTATTTT.

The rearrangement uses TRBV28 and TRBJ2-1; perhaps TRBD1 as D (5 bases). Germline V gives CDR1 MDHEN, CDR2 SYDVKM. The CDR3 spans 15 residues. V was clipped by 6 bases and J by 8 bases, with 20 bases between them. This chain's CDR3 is CASSPTVRGRYEQFF. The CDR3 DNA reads TGTGCCAGCAGCCCCACCGTAAGGGGCAGATATGAGCAGTTCTTC.

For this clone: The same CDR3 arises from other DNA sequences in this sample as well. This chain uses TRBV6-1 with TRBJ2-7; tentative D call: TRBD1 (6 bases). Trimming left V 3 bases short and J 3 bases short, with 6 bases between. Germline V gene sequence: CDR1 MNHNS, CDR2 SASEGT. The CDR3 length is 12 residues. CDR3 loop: CASSDRGYEQYF. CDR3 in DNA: TGTGCCAGCAGTGACAGGGGCTACGAGCAGTACTTC.

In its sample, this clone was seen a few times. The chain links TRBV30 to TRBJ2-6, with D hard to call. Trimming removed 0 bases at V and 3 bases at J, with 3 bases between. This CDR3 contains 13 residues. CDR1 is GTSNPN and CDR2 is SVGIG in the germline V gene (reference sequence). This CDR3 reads CAWSVFGANVLTF. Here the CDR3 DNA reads TGTGCCTGGAGTGTATTTGGGGCCAACGTCCTGACTTTC.

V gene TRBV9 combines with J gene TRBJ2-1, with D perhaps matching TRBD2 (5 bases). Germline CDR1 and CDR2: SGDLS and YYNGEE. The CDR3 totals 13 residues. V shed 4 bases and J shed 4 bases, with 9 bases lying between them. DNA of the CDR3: TGTGCCAGCAGCCGAGGGCGATACAATGAGCAGTTCTTC. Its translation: CASSRGRYNEQFF.

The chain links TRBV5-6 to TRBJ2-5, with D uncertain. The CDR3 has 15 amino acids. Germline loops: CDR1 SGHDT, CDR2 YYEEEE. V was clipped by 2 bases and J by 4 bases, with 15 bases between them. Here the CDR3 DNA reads TGTGCCAGCAGCTTTGGGCCATCTGGCGGAGAGACCCAGTACTTC. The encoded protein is CASSFGPSGGETQYF.

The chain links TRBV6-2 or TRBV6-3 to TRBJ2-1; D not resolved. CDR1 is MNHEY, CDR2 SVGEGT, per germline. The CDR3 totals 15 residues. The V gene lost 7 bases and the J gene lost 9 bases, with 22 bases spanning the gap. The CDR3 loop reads CASTPLHWKTGEQFF. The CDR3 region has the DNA TGTGCCAGCACCCCCCTACACTGGAAAACGGGTGAGCAGTTCTTC.

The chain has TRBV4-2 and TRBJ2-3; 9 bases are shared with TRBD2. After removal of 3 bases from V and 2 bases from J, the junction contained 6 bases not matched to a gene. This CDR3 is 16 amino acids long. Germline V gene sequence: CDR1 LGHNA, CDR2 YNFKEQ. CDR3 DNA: TGTGCCAGCAGCCACATAGCGGGGGCGAACACAGATACGCAGTATTTT. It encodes CASSHIAGANTDTQYF.

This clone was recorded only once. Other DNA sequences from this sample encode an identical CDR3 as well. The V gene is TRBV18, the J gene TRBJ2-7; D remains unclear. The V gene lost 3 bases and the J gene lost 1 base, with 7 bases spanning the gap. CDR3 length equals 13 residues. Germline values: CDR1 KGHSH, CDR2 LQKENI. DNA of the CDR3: TGTGCCAGCTCACCCGGATCGTCCTACGAGCAGTACTTC. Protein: CASSPGSSYEQYF.

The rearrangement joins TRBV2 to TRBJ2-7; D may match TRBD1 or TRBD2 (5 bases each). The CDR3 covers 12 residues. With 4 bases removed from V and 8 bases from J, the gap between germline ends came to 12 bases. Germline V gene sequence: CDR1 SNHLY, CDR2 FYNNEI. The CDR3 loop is CASSGGTEQQYF. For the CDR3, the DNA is TGTGCCAGCAGTGGGGGGACGGAGCAGCAGTACTTC.

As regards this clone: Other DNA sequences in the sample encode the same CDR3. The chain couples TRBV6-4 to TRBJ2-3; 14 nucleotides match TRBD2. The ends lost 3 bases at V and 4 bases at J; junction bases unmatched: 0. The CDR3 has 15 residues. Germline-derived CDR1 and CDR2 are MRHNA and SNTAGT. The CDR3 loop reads CASSETSGGADTQYF. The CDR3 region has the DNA TGTGCCAGCAGTGAGACTAGCGGGGGGGCAGATACGCAGTATTTT.

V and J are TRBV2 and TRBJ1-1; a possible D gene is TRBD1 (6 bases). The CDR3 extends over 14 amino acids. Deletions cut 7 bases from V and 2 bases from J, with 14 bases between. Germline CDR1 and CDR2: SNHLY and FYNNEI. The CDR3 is CASMRGEINTEAFF. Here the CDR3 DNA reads TGTGCCAGCATGAGGGGGGAAATTAACACTGAAGCTTTCTTT.

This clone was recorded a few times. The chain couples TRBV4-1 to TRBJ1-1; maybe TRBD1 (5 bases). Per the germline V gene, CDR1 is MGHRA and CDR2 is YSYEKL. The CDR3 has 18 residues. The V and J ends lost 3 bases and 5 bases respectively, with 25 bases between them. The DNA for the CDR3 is TGCGCCAGCAGCCAGGAATCTAGACGGGGCCTTAAAAGGACTGAAGCTTTCTTT. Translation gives CASSQESRRGLKRTEAFF.

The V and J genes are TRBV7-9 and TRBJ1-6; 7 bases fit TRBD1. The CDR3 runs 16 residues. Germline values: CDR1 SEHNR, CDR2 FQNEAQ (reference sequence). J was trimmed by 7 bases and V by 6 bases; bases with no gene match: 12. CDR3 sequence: CASSRSQGTANSPLHF. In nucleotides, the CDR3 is TGTGCCAGCAGTCGGAGCCAGGGGACAGCAAATTCACCCCTCCACTTT. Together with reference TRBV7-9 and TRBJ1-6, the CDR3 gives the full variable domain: DTGVSQNPRHKITKRGQNVTFRCDPISEHNRLYWYRQTLGQGPEFLTYFQNEAQLEKSRLLSDRFSAERPKGSFSTLEIQRTEQGDSAMYLCASSRSQGTANSPLHFGNGTRLTVT.

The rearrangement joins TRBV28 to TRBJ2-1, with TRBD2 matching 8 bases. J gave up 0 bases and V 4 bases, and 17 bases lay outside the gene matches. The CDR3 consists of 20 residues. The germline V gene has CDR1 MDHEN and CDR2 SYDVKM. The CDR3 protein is CASSSSLDRGGRLSYNEQFF. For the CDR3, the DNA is TGTGCCAGCAGTTCAAGCCTAGATCGGGGGGGCCGTCTCTCCTACAATGAGCAGTTCTTC.

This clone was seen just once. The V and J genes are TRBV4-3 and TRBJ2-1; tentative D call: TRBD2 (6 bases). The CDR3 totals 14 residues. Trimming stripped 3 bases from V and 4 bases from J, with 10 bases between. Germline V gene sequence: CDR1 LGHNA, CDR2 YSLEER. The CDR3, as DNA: TGCGCCAGCAGCCAGCGGGGACTTTACAATGAGCAGTTCTTC. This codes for CASSQRGLYNEQFF.

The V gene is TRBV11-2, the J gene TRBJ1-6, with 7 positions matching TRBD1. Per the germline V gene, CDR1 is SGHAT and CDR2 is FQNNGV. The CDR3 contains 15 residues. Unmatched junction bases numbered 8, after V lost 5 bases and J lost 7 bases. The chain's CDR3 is CASSARQGGNSPLHF. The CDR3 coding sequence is TGTGCCAGCAGCGCCCGACAGGGTGGGAATTCACCCCTCCACTTT. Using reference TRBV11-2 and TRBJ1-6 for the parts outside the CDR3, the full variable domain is EAGVAQSPRYKIIEKRQSVAFWCNPISGHATLYWYQQILGQGPKLLIQFQNNGVVDDSQLPKDRFSAERLKGVDSTLKIQPAKLEDSAVYLCASSARQGGNSPLHFGNGTRLTVT.

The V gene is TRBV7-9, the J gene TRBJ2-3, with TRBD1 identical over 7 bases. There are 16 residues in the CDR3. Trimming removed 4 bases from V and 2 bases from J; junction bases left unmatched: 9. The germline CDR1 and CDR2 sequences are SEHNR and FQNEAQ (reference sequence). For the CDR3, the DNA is TGTGCCAGCAGCTCAGAAACAGGGGTACTCACAGATACGCAGTATTTT. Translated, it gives CASSSETGVLTDTQYF.

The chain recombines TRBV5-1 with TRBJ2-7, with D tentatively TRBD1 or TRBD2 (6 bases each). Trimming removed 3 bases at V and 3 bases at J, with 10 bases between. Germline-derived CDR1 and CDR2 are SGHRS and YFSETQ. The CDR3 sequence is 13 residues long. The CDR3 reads CASSWGASYEQYF. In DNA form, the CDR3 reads TGCGCCAGCAGCTGGGGGGCCAGCTACGAGCAGTACTTC.

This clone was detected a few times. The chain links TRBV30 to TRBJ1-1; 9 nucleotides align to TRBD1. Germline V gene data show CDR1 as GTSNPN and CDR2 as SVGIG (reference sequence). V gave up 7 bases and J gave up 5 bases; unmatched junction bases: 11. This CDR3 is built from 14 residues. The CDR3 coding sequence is TGTGCCTTCGTCGACAGGGGGAGGAGGACTGAAGCTTTCTTT. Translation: CAFVDRGRRTEAFF.

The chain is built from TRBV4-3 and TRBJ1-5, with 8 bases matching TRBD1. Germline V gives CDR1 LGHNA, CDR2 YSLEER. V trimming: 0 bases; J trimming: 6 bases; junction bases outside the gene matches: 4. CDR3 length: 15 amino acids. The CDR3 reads CASSQEKTGVQPQHF. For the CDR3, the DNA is TGCGCCAGCAGCCAAGAGAAGACAGGGGTTCAGCCCCAGCATTTT.